This T cell receptor beta chain emerged from a study of CD8 T cells in ankylosing spondylitis. This clonotype has at least ten counts. As yet, its antigen is unknown. Preparation of TCR beta libraries was done by quantitative 5'-RACE with molecular barcodes. TCRdb redid the calling of the 5' RACE reads with MiXCR, one entry per CDR3 protein. The sample lists over 130,000 distinct CDR3 sequences; around two fifths were seen once. V lost 8 bases and J lost 2, with 10 bases in between. There are 12 residues in the CDR3. Findings and limits, study-wide: Disease-linked clones were reportedly significantly enriched in matched ankylosing spondylitis synovial fluid. Blood of patients with ankylosing spondylitis appeared to be characterized by a TCR beta motif of eight highly homologous variants.

This clonotype originated in a male donor with ankylosing spondylitis. Sequencing was performed on synovial fluid, either unsorted or a sorted T cell fraction (not recorded which). The J gene is TRBJ2-7, the V gene TRBV12-3 or TRBV12-4, with a tentative D call TRBD2 (6 bases). CDR3 DNA: TGTGCCAGCGGGGAGGTCCCCTACGAGCAGTACTTC. Its protein product is CASGEVPYEQYF.